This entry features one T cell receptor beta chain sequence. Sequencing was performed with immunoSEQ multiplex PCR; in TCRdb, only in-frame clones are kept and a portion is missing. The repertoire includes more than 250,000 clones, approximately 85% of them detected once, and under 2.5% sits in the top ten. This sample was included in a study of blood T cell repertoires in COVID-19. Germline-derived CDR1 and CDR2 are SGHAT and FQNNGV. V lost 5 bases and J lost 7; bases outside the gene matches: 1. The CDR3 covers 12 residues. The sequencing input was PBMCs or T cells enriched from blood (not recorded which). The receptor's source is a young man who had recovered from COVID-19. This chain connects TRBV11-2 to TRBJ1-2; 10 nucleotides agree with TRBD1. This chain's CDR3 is CASSRTGGGYTF. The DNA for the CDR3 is TGTGCCAGCAGCCGGACAGGGGGTGGCTACACCTTC.